Presented here are 29 T cell receptor beta chains from one specimen sequenced in a study of a mutant IDH1 vaccine in newly diagnosed glioma. The sample's time point: week 23, last vaccination. All doses held 300 ug of mutant IDH1 20-mer peptide, with topical imiquimod. Generated by immunoSEQ multiplex PCR, the TCRdb table keeps only in-frame clones and is missing some. The repertoire has about 43,000 clones, less than 85% of them found once; the top ten carry 2% to 3%. What these receptors recognize is not known. Specimen: PBMCs, collected from a glioma patient whose treatment included an IDH1 peptide vaccine. The receptors here all came from a woman aged 18-29 years with glioma. Some clones in this sample may be carry-over from other donors' samples.

This clone was detected only a few times. V and J are TRBV7-9 and TRBJ1-2; D is unresolved. V was clipped by 1 base and J by 4 bases, with 10 bases between them. The germline gives CDR1 SEHNR, CDR2 FQNEAQ (reference sequence). This CDR3 comprises 14 residues. In DNA, the CDR3 is TGTGCCAGCAGCTTAGACGCGTCCCCCTATGGCTACACCTTC. Amino acids: CASSLDASPYGYTF.

This clone came up once. The genes are TRBV6-6 and TRBJ2-7; 9 bases fit TRBD2. Trimming at V came to 7 bases and at J to 4 bases, leaving 11 bases not matched to a gene. The CDR3 sequence is 15 residues long. Germline V CDR1 and CDR2: MNHNY, SVGAGI (reference sequence). CDR3 protein: CASTIGGLAAYEQYF. CDR3 coding DNA: TGTGCCAGCACCATAGGGGGACTAGCAGCTTACGAGCAGTACTTC.

The chain has TRBV6-4 and TRBJ2-1; 11 bases match TRBD2. Germline V gives CDR1 MRHNA, CDR2 SNTAGT. Germline trimming cut 0 bases from V and 5 bases from J; bases unmatched to any gene: 3. CDR3 length: 16 residues. Here the CDR3 reads CASSDSTSGGNNEQFF. The CDR3, as DNA: TGTGCCAGCAGTGACTCTACTAGCGGGGGCAACAATGAGCAGTTCTTC.

The chain carries TRBV5-6 and TRBJ1-2; 8 nucleotides line up with TRBD1. CDR3 length equals 14 residues. J lost 8 bases, V lost 0 bases, and 6 bases had no gene match. Looked up from germline, CDR1 is SGHDT and CDR2 is YYEEEE. The CDR3 nucleotides read TGTGCCAGCAGCTTGGGGCAGGGGGCTCGGGGCTACACCTTC. It yields the protein CASSLGQGARGYTF.

The rearrangement links TRBV2 to TRBJ2-3; 9 bases match TRBD2. Germline loops: CDR1 SNHLY, CDR2 FYNNEI. This CDR3 spans 16 amino acids. Trimming took 4 bases from V and 2 from J; bases not matched to a gene: 7. CDR3 in DNA: TGTGCCAGCAGTGTCCGTCTAGCGGGGTACACAGATACGCAGTATTTT. Its translation is CASSVRLAGYTDTQYF. Filled out from reference TRBV2 and TRBJ2-3, the complete variable domain reads EPEVTQTPSHQVTQMGQEVILRCVPISNHLYFYWYRQILGQKVEFLVSFYNNEISEKSEIFDDQFSVERPDGSNFTLKIRSTKLEDSAMYFCASSVRLAGYTDTQYFGPGTRLTVL.

The V gene is TRBV10-1, the J gene TRBJ2-2, with 9 bases that match TRBD1. The CDR3 extends over 17 amino acids. The V gene end was trimmed by 1 base and the J gene end by 1 base; junction bases not matched to a gene: 4. Germline loops: CDR1 WNHNN, CDR2 SYGVQD (reference sequence). The CDR3 reads CASSEFGTGKNTGELFF. CDR3 coding DNA: TGCGCCAGCAGTGAGTTCGGGACAGGGAAGAACACCGGGGAGCTGTTTTTT.

In this sample, this clone turned up a few times. The chain joins TRBV5-6 to TRBJ1-3; TRBD1 is a possible D gene (5 bases). V was cut by 6 bases and J by 0 bases, with 19 bases left in between. Germline loops: CDR1 SGHDT, CDR2 YYEEEE. The CDR3 has 17 residues. The CDR3 DNA follows: TGTGCCAGCACCAAATATACGGGGCCTAGCTCTGGAAACACCATATATTTT. Its translation is CASTKYTGPSSGNTIYF.

This clone was recorded once. The chain is built from TRBV2 and TRBJ2-3; D gene uncertain. The germline V gene encodes CDR1 SNHLY and CDR2 FYNNEI. The V and J ends lost 0 bases and 6 bases respectively, with 13 bases between them. This CDR3 region has 15 residues. CDR3 sequence (DNA): TGTGCCAGCAGTGAAGCGCTGGTCCTCTCCGATACGCAGTATTTT. Translated, it gives CASSEALVLSDTQYF.

The chain recombines TRBV19 with TRBJ1-6; 7 bases fit TRBD1. From germline, CDR1 is LNHDA and CDR2 SQIVND (reference sequence). V lost 6 bases and J lost 9; bases outside the gene matches: 5. The CDR3 covers 13 residues. This CDR3 reads CASSDRAGSPLHF. As DNA, the CDR3 is TGTGCCAGTAGCGACAGGGCGGGTTCACCCCTCCACTTT.

CDR3 nucleotide sequence: TGCAGTGCTAGAGGAACAGGGGGTACCTTC. It is translated as CSARGTGGTF. V is TRBV20-1 and J is TRBJ1-2, with 8 bases fitting TRBD1. The ends lost 1 base at V and 14 bases at J; junction bases unmatched: 3. CDR1 and CDR2 (germline): DFQATT, SNEGSKA (reference sequence). The CDR3 covers 10 residues.

The V gene is TRBV6-1, the J gene TRBJ1-5; D is perhaps TRBD1 (5 bases). The V gene lost 7 bases and the J gene lost 3 bases, with 10 bases spanning the gap. CDR1 is MNHNS and CDR2 is SASEGT in the germline V gene. This CDR3 is 13 amino acids long. The CDR3 nucleotides are TGTGCCAGCACCCGGGGGGTCAATCAGCCCCAGCATTTT. Translated, it gives CASTRGVNQPQHF.

The gene calls are TRBV11-3 and TRBJ2-7, with D perhaps TRBD1 (6 bases). Germline assignment: CDR1 SGHNT and CDR2 YENEEA. V lost 0 bases, J lost 3 bases, and 12 bases lay in between. The CDR3 length is 15 residues. CDR3 in DNA: TGTGCCAGCAGCTTAGAGTGGACAGAGAACTACGAGCAGTACTTC. Protein: CASSLEWTENYEQYF.

The rearrangement uses TRBV6-1 and TRBJ1-2, with D unresolved. V lost 3 bases and J lost 4, with 15 bases in between. Germline values: CDR1 MNHNS, CDR2 SASEGT. CDR3 length equals 15 residues. The CDR3 reads CASSDLAERVYGYTF. As DNA, the CDR3 is TGTGCCAGCAGTGATTTGGCCGAGAGAGTCTATGGCTACACCTTC.

This clone was seen only a few times. The chain uses TRBV19 and TRBJ1-4, with D hard to call. The germline V gene encodes CDR1 LNHDA and CDR2 SQIVND (reference sequence). Trimming left V 7 bases short and J 8 bases short, with 17 bases between. CDR3 length: 14 residues. The CDR3 sequence: CASTQRAPREKLFF. Here the CDR3 DNA reads TGTGCCAGTACCCAACGGGCACCTAGAGAAAAACTGTTTTTT.

This chain joins TRBV10-1 and TRBJ1-6, with 8 bases fitting TRBD1. The CDR3 length is 14 residues. Germline V gene sequence: CDR1 WNHNN, CDR2 SYGVQD (reference sequence). With V trimmed by 3 bases and J by 7 bases, 2 bases remained unmatched. CDR3 DNA: TGCGCCAGCAGTGAAGGGACAGGAAATTCACCCCTCCACTTT. The encoded protein is CASSEGTGNSPLHF.

The J gene is TRBJ2-1, the V gene TRBV5-6; a possible D gene is TRBD1 (6 bases). The CDR3 runs 15 residues. In germline, CDR1 is SGHDT, CDR2 YYEEEE. Between the trimmed V and J ends, which lost 4 bases and 3 bases, there was a span of 14 bases. CDR3 in amino acids: CASSPRTANYNEQFF. The CDR3 DNA is TGTGCCAGCAGCCCTCGGACAGCAAACTACAATGAGCAGTTCTTC.

The chain uses TRBV5-1 and TRBJ2-3; 9 bases map to TRBD2. CDR3 length: 16 residues. From germline, CDR1 is SGHRS and CDR2 YFSETQ. With 4 bases clipped from V and 2 bases from J, the junction kept 8 bases outside the gene matches. CDR3 protein: CASSLGRGGPTDTQYF. The DNA of the CDR3 is TGCGCCAGCAGCCTCGGGCGGGGGGGGCCCACAGATACGCAGTATTTT.

CDR3 residues: CASSLMTGEHEQYF. CDR3 in DNA: TGTGCCAGCAGCTTAATGACAGGGGAACACGAGCAGTACTTC. This chain joins TRBV11-1 and TRBJ2-7; 8 bases match TRBD1. V was pared by 2 bases and J by 5 bases, with 5 bases of the junction left unmatched. This CDR3 has 14 amino acids. The germline V gene has CDR1 SGHAT and CDR2 FQDESV (reference sequence). The complete variable domain, with remaining parts taken from reference TRBV11-1 and TRBJ2-7, reads EAEVAQSPRYKITEKSQAVAFWCDPISGHATLYWYRQILGQGPELLVQFQDESVVDDSQLPKDRFSAERLKGVDSTLKIQPAELGDSAMYLCASSLMTGEHEQYFGPGTRLTVT.

The V call is TRBV4-1, the J call TRBJ1-2, with D possibly TRBD1 on 6 matching bases. The CDR3 has 14 amino acids. The V gene lost 4 bases and the J gene lost 7 bases, with 16 bases spanning the gap. Germline V gene sequence: CDR1 MGHRA, CDR2 YSYEKL. The CDR3 DNA sequence: TGCGCCAGCAGCCCGGTGGGGGGGCATGGTGGCTACACCTTC. It codes for CASSPVGGHGGYTF.

This clone has more than one count but fewer than ten. The gene calls are TRBV7-9 and TRBJ1-5, with TRBD1 identical over 8 bases. The CDR3 contains 15 residues. Germline V gene lookup returns CDR1 SEHNR and CDR2 FQNEAQ (reference sequence). After removal of 1 base from V and 3 bases from J, the junction contained 2 bases not matched to a gene. In DNA form, the CDR3 reads TGTGCCAGCAGCTTAGGGACAGGGCCCAATCAGCCCCAGCATTTT. Translation gives CASSLGTGPNQPQHF.

The chain employs TRBV25-1 and TRBJ1-1; D remains unclear. V lost 6 bases and J 0 bases, leaving 14 bases between the germline ends. The CDR3 runs to 15 residues. The V gene's germline CDR1 is MGHDK and CDR2 SYGVNS. The CDR3 DNA follows: TGTGCCAGCAGAGGCCGGGAACCCATGAACACTGAAGCTTTCTTT. Translating it yields CASRGREPMNTEAFF.

The chain uses TRBV6-1 and TRBJ1-2, with D maybe TRBD1 (5 bases). The V gene's germline CDR1 is MNHNS and CDR2 SASEGT. V lost 3 bases to trimming and J lost 6 bases, with 14 bases between them. This CDR3 has 14 residues. The CDR3, as DNA: TGTGCCAGCAGTGAGGCGGGACTCAACCATGGCTACACCTTC. Amino acid sequence: CASSEAGLNHGYTF.

This chain uses TRBV2 with TRBJ1-2, with D uncertain. Germline CDR1 and CDR2: SNHLY and FYNNEI. V was clipped by 4 bases and J by 0 bases, with 3 bases between them. The CDR3 is 12 residues long. The CDR3: CASSGANYGYTF. The CDR3 DNA follows: TGTGCCAGCAGTGGGGCTAACTATGGCTACACCTTC.

The chain recombines TRBV6-1 with TRBJ1-2; no definite D call. Trimming took 6 bases from V and 2 from J, leaving 16 bases between them. Germline CDR1 and CDR2: MNHNS and SASEGT. This CDR3 contains 15 residues. As DNA, the CDR3 is TGTGCCAGCAGCTACGACCGGCGGGTGAACTATGGCTACACCTTC. Its translation is CASSYDRRVNYGYTF.

V usage is TRBV5-4 and J usage is TRBJ2-1; TRBD2 is a possible D gene (6 bases). Germline assignment: CDR1 SGHNT and CDR2 YYREEE (reference sequence). V lost 5 bases and J 4 bases, leaving 13 bases between the germline ends. The CDR3 consists of 14 residues. The CDR3: CASSPRTNYNEQFF. The CDR3 DNA reads TGTGCCAGCAGTCCAAGGACTAATTACAATGAGCAGTTCTTC.

The V call is TRBV5-1, the J call TRBJ2-3; perhaps TRBD2 as D (8 bases). CDR1 is SGHRS, CDR2 YFSETQ, per germline. V was pared by 0 bases and J by 0 bases, with 26 bases between. The CDR3 contains 21 residues. The CDR3: CASSLALQGILASGSTDTQYF. The CDR3 nucleotides are TGCGCCAGCAGCTTGGCTCTACAGGGGATCTTGGCTAGCGGGAGCACAGATACGCAGTATTTT.

The chain couples TRBV15 to TRBJ1-3; 7 nucleotides agree with TRBD1. Germline lookup yields CDR1 LNHNV and CDR2 YYDKDF (reference sequence). The CDR3 has 15 amino acids. V gave up 4 bases and J gave up 6 bases; unmatched junction bases: 9. CDR3 in DNA: TGTGCCACCAGCACCCTACCGACAGGGTTAAACACCATATATTTT. It is translated as CATSTLPTGLNTIYF.

This chain uses TRBV5-1 with TRBJ2-3, with 8 bases identical to TRBD1. J gave up 6 bases and V 0 bases, and 6 bases lay outside the gene matches. Germline V lookup: CDR1 SGHRS, CDR2 YFSETQ. The CDR3 has 15 amino acids. The CDR3 protein is CASSLEGRGPDTQYF. DNA of the CDR3: TGCGCCAGCAGCTTGGAGGGCAGGGGGCCGGATACGCAGTATTTT.

This clone has a handful of counts. The chain recombines TRBV5-4 with TRBJ2-2; D uncertain. V was shortened by 8 bases and J by 8 bases, with 10 bases between the two germline ends. Germline V lookup: CDR1 SGHNT, CDR2 YYREEE (reference sequence). The CDR3 has 11 residues. The CDR3 sequence: CASRSQGELFF. The DNA for the CDR3 is TGTGCCAGTCGCTCCCAGGGGGAGCTGTTTTTT.